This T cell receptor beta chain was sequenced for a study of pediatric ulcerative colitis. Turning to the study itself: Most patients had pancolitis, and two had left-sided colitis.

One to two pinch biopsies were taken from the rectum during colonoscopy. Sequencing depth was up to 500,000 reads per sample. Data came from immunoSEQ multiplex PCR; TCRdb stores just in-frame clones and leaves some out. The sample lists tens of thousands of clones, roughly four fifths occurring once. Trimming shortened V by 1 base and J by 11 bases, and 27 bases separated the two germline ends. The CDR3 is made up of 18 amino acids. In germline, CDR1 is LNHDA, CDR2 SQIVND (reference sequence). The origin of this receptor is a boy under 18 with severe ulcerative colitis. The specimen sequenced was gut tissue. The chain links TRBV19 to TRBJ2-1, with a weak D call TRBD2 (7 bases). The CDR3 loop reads CASSIVGSGGANEPKQFF. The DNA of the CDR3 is TGTGCCAGTAGTATAGTGGGTAGTGGGGGGGCTAACGAACCGAAGCAGTTCTTC.